This TCR beta chain was sequenced during a study of shared clonotypes between healthy human individuals. Study-wide findings and caveats: Limited genetic and exposure-history diversity came from having few donors.

Among the donors, all were Caucasian adults who lived in Nashville, Tennessee. Sequenced by immunoSEQ multiplex PCR; TCRdb stores in-frame clones only, minus some. The table lists over a million clones, approximately 98% of them singletons. On this clone: Its antigen is unidentified.

The sample was naive CD4+ T cells sorted from blood. Subset denoted: CD45RA+ positively selected. The clonotype was recovered from a man in his thirties or forties in good health.

CDR3 nucleotide sequence: TGTGCCAGTAGTATTCGGGACAGGGGTGGAAATGAGCAGTTCTTC. Its translation: CASSIRDRGGNEQFF. This rearrangement joins TRBV19 to TRBJ2-1, with 10 bases that match TRBD1. This CDR3 is 15 amino acids long. Germline lookup yields CDR1 LNHDA and CDR2 SQIVND (reference sequence). The V and J ends lost 3 bases and 7 bases, in that order; junction bases with no gene match: 6.